This entry lists 17 T cell receptor beta chains sequenced from one sample in a study of T cell responses to AZD1222 COVID-19 vaccine. Generated by immunoSEQ multiplex PCR, the TCRdb table keeps only in-frame clones and is missing some. The table includes 120,000 to 150,000 clones, around 84% detected once. The sample was peripheral blood, taken 28 days after the second AZD1222 dose. The receptors originated from an adult who received the AZD1222 COVID-19 vaccine.

The chain has TRBV12-3 or TRBV12-4 and TRBJ2-5; D call uncertain. The CDR3 is 13 amino acids. V lost 3 bases, J lost 1 base, and 6 bases lay in between. CDR3 loop: CASSLVFQETQYF. CDR3 nucleotides: TGTGCCAGCAGTTTGGTTTTCCAAGAGACCCAGTACTTC.

This chain links TRBV12-3 or TRBV12-4 with TRBJ1-2; D unclear. Trimming stripped 6 bases from V and 4 bases from J, with 3 bases between. The CDR3 is made up of 10 amino acids. The CDR3: CASRVYGYTF. Here the CDR3 DNA reads TGTGCCAGCAGGGTCTATGGCTACACCTTC.

The V and J genes are TRBV18 and TRBJ2-5, with TRBD1 as a possible D gene (6 bases). CDR1 is KGHSH and CDR2 is LQKENI in the germline V gene. The ends were cut back, 3 bases at V and 2 bases at J, with 10 bases in the middle. The CDR3 loop spans 14 amino acids. CDR3 DNA: TGTGCCAGCTCACCTATAGGACAGCAAGAGACCCAGTACTTC. It codes for CASSPIGQQETQYF.

V gene TRBV6-5 combines with J gene TRBJ2-7, with no clear D. The CDR3 has 12 amino acids. Deletions cut 9 bases from V and 2 bases from J, with 11 bases between. The germline V gene encodes CDR1 MNHEY and CDR2 SVGAGI. In nucleotides, the CDR3 is TGTGCCAGTCATCAGGATACCTACGAGCAGTACTTC. This translates into CASHQDTYEQYF.

CDR3: CASSLPGQGEVEQFF. As DNA, the CDR3 is TGTGCCAGCAGTCTCCCGGGACAGGGTGAAGTTGAGCAGTTCTTC. The V gene is TRBV28, the J gene TRBJ2-1; 9 nucleotides agree with TRBD1. Germline V gene lookup returns CDR1 MDHEN and CDR2 SYDVKM. This CDR3 is 15 amino acids long. The V gene end was trimmed by 5 bases and the J gene end by 9 bases; junction bases not matched to a gene: 11.

The chain recombines TRBV30 with TRBJ2-2; TRBD1 matches at 8 bases. Germline V gene sequence: CDR1 GTSNPN, CDR2 SVGIG (reference sequence). CDR3 length: 13 residues. With V trimmed by 1 base and J by 9 bases, 4 bases remained unmatched. The CDR3 is CAWSATGGWELFF. The CDR3 region has the DNA TGTGCCTGGAGTGCTACAGGGGGATGGGAGCTGTTTTTT.

The chain links TRBV5-1 to TRBJ2-1, with TRBD2 matching over 14 bases. The J segment lost 4 bases and the V segment lost 4 bases, leaving 10 bases of the junction unmatched. From germline, CDR1 is SGHRS and CDR2 YFSETQ. CDR3 length equals 18 residues. CDR3 DNA: TGCGCCAGCAGCCCCGGGACTAGCGGGAGCACATATTACAATGAGCAGTTCTTC. Translation gives CASSPGTSGSTYYNEQFF. Based on the CDR3 plus reference TRBV5-1 and TRBJ2-1, the full variable domain is KAGVTQTPRYLIKTRGQQVTLSCSPISGHRSVSWYQQTPGQGLQFLFEYFSETQRNKGNFPGRFSGRQFSNSRSEMNVSTLELGDSALYLCASSPGTSGSTYYNEQFFGPGTRLTVL.

Here the CDR3 reads CASSLVQGANTEAFF. The CDR3 coding sequence is TGTGCCAGCAGCTTAGTGCAGGGGGCGAACACTGAAGCTTTCTTT. This chain joins TRBV7-2 and TRBJ1-1, with 8 bases fitting TRBD1. Looked up from germline, CDR1 is SGHTA and CDR2 is FQGNSA. CDR3 length: 15 amino acids. The J segment lost 1 base and the V segment lost 1 base, leaving 2 bases of the junction unmatched.

This clone was seen once. This chain joins TRBV6-5 and TRBJ2-1, with D unresolved. Per germline, CDR1 MNHEY and CDR2 SVGAGI. The CDR3 spans 14 residues. V lost 2 bases, J lost 9 bases, and 14 bases lay in between. The CDR3 coding sequence is TGTGCCAGCAGTTACCCATCAGCTGGGTCTGAGCAGTTCTTC. It encodes CASSYPSAGSEQFF.

The chain combines TRBV19 with TRBJ1-1; D not resolved. The CDR3 length is 14 residues. Trimming cost V 3 bases and J 0 bases, with 8 bases left between them. CDR1 is LNHDA and CDR2 is SQIVND in the germline V gene (reference sequence). In DNA, the CDR3 is TGTGCCAGTAGTATTTATCCAGTGAACACTGAAGCTTTCTTT. It encodes CASSIYPVNTEAFF.

This clone was recorded only once. The J gene is TRBJ2-7, the V gene TRBV27, with D perhaps matching TRBD2 (6 bases). The germline V gene encodes CDR1 MNHEY and CDR2 SMNVEV (reference sequence). The CDR3 has 15 residues. V gave up 3 bases and J gave up 0 bases, with 12 bases separating them. The CDR3 DNA follows: TGTGCCAGCAGTTTGCGCGGGACGATCTCCTACGAGCAGTACTTC. Translating gives CASSLRGTISYEQYF.

V is TRBV7-8 and J is TRBJ2-1, with TRBD2 identical over 14 bases. In germline, CDR1 is SGHVS, CDR2 FQNEAQ. This CDR3 comprises 19 residues. V lost 5 bases to trimming and J lost 1 base; unmatched junction nucleotides: 10. This CDR3 is CASSVALGLAGASYNEQFF. CDR3 bases: TGTGCCAGCAGCGTCGCCTTGGGACTAGCGGGGGCATCCTACAATGAGCAGTTCTTC.

The genes are TRBV2 and TRBJ2-4; D ambiguous. Germline V gene sequence: CDR1 SNHLY, CDR2 FYNNEI. V was cut by 4 bases and J by 1 base, with 8 bases left in between. This CDR3 spans 14 amino acids. The chain's CDR3 is CASSGVGAKNIQYF. In DNA form, the CDR3 reads TGTGCCAGCAGTGGGGTGGGGGCCAAAAACATTCAGTACTTC. Using reference TRBV2 and TRBJ2-4 for the parts outside the CDR3, the full variable domain is EPEVTQTPSHQVTQMGQEVILRCVPISNHLYFYWYRQILGQKVEFLVSFYNNEISEKSEIFDDQFSVERPDGSNFTLKIRSTKLEDSAMYFCASSGVGAKNIQYFGAGTRLSVL.

The chain recombines TRBV27 with TRBJ2-3, with 8 positions matching TRBD2. V shed 6 bases and J 4 bases; nucleotides not matched to a gene: 6. The CDR3 has 14 residues. Germline CDR1 and CDR2: MNHEY and SMNVEV (reference sequence). CDR3 in amino acids: CASSYAGGPDTQYF. Here the CDR3 DNA reads TGTGCCAGCAGCTATGCGGGGGGTCCAGATACGCAGTATTTT.

The CDR3 bases are TGTGCCAGCAGTGTTGGTACGCAGTATTTT. This encodes CASSVGTQYF. V usage is TRBV5-8 and J usage is TRBJ2-3; D remains ambiguous. The CDR3 consists of 10 residues. Between the trimmed V and J ends, which lost 5 bases and 8 bases, there was a span of 6 bases. Germline CDR1 and CDR2: SGHTS and YDEGEE.

The rearrangement links TRBV28 to TRBJ1-1; D is unclear. There are 15 residues in the CDR3. Trimming shortened V by 2 bases and J by 1 base, and 11 bases separated the two germline ends. Germline lookup yields CDR1 MDHEN and CDR2 SYDVKM. Here the CDR3 reads CASSLQTPRNTEAFF. CDR3 DNA: TGTGCCAGCAGTTTACAAACACCTCGGAACACTGAAGCTTTCTTT.

V and J are TRBV19 and TRBJ1-6; D not resolved. This CDR3 is built from 15 residues. Trimming took off 3 bases at V and 10 bases at J, with 16 bases between the two ends. Germline lookup yields CDR1 LNHDA and CDR2 SQIVND (reference sequence). The CDR3, as DNA: TGTGCCAGTAGTATGCGGGAAGGGCACGGGTCACCCCTCCACTTT. Its protein product is CASSMREGHGSPLHF.